The clone carrying this T cell receptor (beta chain) has only one observation. This entry belongs to a study of blood T cell repertoires in COVID-19. About the study: In each case, the material was cDNA or gDNA derived from T cells, B-cell-depleted T cells, or PBMCs.

The data were produced by immunoSEQ multiplex PCR, yet TCRdb's version contains in-frame clones alone and is incomplete. The profile shows 42,000 or so clones, roughly nine tenths of them singletons. V was cut by 4 bases and J by 6 bases, with 19 bases left in between. This CDR3 is built from 16 residues. Germline assignment: CDR1 SGHTA and CDR2 FQGTGA. This TCR derives from a man aged 50 to 60 with active COVID-19. The chain combines TRBV7-3 with TRBJ2-1; D might be TRBD2 (5 bases). The sequenced sample consisted of peripheral blood. CDR3 region: CASSSIHTSGANEQFF. Here the CDR3 DNA reads TGTGCCAGCAGCTCAATACACACCAGCGGTGCCAATGAGCAGTTCTTC.